This record looks at one T cell receptor beta chain sequence and its context. Its antigen is as yet unknown. The run of the v3.0 immunoSEQ assay was at survey level. In sequencing, 40,000-50,000 T-cell genomes per sample were targeted. Here immunoSEQ multiplex PCR was the method, and the copy in TCRdb shows in-frame clones only, minus some. The repertoire holds approximately 13,000 clones, with 70% to 85% as singletons. This sample is part of a study of long-term antiretroviral therapy in people with HIV. Findings and limits, study-wide: Pre-ART-expanded clones dominated the repertoire at all time points. After ART, diversity increased yet remained lower than transplant donor controls.

Each contributor possessed a minimum of one pre-ART and a minimum of two post-ART PBMC samples. The CDR3 is 19 residues long. V was clipped by 2 bases and J by 0 bases, with 20 bases between them. The germline gives CDR1 MNHEY, CDR2 SMNVEV (reference sequence). This receptor was identified in a woman aged 40 to 50 with HIV. The starting material was unsorted PBMCs, obtained 1.8 years before starting antiretroviral therapy. This chain joins TRBV27 and TRBJ1-3; D perhaps matches TRBD1 (6 bases). DNA of the CDR3: TGTGCCAGCAGTTTAAAGTCGCCGGGGGCCACCCTCTCTGGAAACACCATATATTTT. Amino acid sequence: CASSLKSPGATLSGNTIYF.